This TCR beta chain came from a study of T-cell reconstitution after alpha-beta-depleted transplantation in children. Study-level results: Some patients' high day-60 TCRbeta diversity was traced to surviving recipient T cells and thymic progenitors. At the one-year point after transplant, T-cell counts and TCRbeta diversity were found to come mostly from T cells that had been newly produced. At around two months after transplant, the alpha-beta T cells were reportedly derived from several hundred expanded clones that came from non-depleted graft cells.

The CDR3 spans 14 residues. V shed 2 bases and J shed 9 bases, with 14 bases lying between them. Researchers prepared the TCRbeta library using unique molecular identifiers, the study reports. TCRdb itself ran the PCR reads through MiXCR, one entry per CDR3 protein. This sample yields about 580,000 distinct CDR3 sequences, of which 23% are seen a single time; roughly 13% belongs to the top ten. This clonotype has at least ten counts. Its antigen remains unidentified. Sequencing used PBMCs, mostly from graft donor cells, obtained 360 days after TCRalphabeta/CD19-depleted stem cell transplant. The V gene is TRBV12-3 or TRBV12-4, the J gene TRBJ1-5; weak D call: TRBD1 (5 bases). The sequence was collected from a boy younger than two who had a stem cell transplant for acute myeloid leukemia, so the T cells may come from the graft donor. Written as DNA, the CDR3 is TGTGCCAGCAGTTTAACCTCCGGGGGGTCGCCCCAGCATTTT. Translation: CASSLTSGGSPQHF.